This T cell receptor beta chain was obtained from a study of identical twins. The CDR3 contains 17 residues. CDR1 and CDR2 (germline): SGHVS, FQNEAQ. Trimming stripped 5 bases from V and 0 bases from J, with 16 bases between. TCRdb recomputed calls from the 5' RACE reads with MiXCR, one row per CDR3 protein. Here the sample spans some 260,000 distinct CDR3 sequences, over 12% being singletons. Sequenced: memory (CD45RO+) T cells sorted from blood. V usage is TRBV7-8 and J usage is TRBJ2-2, with D possibly TRBD1 on 6 matching bases. This clonotype was obtained from a woman younger than 30 in good health. Here the CDR3 reads CASSPRPGASNTGELFF. CDR3 DNA: TGTGCCAGCAGCCCCCGACCAGGGGCCTCGAACACCGGGGAGCTGTTTTTT.